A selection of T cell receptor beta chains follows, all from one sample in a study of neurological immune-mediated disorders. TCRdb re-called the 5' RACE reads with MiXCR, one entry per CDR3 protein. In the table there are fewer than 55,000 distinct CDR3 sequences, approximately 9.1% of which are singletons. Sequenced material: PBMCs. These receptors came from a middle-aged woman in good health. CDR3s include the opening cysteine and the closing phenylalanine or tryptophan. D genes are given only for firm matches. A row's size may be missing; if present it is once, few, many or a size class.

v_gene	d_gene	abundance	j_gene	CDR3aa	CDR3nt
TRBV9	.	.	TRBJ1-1	CASSQQGGGAEAFF	TGTGCCAGCAGCCAACAGGGAGGCGGAGCTGAAGCTTTCTTT
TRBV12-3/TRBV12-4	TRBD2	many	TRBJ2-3	CASSLRTSGKDTQYF	TGTGCCAGCAGTTTGAGGACTAGCGGGAAAGATACGCAGTATTTT
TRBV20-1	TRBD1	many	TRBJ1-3	CSARPPSGTGAGNTIYF	TGCAGTGCTAGACCTCCCTCCGGGACAGGGGCCGGAAACACCATATATTTT
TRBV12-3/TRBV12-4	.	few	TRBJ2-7	CASSFVLSSYEQYF	TGTGCCAGCAGTTTCGTGTTAAGCTCCTACGAGCAGTACTTC
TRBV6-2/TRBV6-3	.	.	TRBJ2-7	CASKTGRPYEQYF	TGTGCCAGCAAAACAGGGAGGCCCTACGAGCAGTACTTC
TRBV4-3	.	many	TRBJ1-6	CASRGPNSPLHF	TGCGCCAGCAGGGGGCCGAATTCACCCCTCCACTTT
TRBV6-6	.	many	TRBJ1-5	CASSYGREVQPQHF	TGTGCCAGCAGTTACGGCAGGGAGGTACAGCCCCAGCATTTT
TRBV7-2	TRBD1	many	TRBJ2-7	CASSSQTGGYEQYF	TGTGCCAGCAGCTCCCAGACAGGGGGTTACGAGCAGTACTTC
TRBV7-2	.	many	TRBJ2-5	CASSIQWQFETQYF	TGTGCCAGCAGTATACAATGGCAGTTTGAGACCCAGTACTTC
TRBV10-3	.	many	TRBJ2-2	CAISDPPRGGYTGELFF	TGTGCCATCAGTGACCCCCCGAGGGGGGGGTATACCGGGGAGCTGTTTTTT
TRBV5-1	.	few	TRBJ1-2	CASSLGVTGSYGYTF	TGCGCCAGCAGCTTGGGGGTTACAGGAAGCTATGGCTACACCTTC
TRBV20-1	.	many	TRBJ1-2	CSARQEFYGYTF	TGCAGTGCCAGACAGGAATTCTATGGCTACACCTTC